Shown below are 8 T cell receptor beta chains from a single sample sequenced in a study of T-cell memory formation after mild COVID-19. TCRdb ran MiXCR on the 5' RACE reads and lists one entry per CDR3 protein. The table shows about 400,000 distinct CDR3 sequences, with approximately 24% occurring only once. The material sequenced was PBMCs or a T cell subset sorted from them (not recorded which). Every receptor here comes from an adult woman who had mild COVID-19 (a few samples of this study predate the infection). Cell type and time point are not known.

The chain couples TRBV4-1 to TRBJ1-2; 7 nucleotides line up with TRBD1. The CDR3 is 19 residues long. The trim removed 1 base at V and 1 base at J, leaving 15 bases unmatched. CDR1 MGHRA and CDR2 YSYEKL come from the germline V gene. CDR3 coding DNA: TGCGCCAGCAGCCAAGTTGTCCCGAGGAGGGACAGAGTTAACTATGGCTACACCTTC. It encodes CASSQVVPRRDRVNYGYTF.

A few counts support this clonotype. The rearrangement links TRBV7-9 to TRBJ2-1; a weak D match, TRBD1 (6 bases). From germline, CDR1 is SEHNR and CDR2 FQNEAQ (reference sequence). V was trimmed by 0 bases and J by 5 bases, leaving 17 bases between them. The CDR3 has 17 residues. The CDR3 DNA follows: TGTGCCAGCAGCTTAGCGATAGGTGGGACACTCAACAATGAGCAGTTCTTC. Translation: CASSLAIGGTLNNEQFF.

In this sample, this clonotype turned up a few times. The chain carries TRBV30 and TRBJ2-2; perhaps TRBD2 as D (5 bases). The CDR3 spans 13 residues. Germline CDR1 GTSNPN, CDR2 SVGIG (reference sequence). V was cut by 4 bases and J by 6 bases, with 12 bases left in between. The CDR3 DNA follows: TGTGCCTGGACGTCGCTAGCCCCCGGGGAGCTGTTTTTT. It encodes CAWTSLAPGELFF. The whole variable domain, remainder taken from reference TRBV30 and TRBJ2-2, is SQTIHQWPATLVQPVGSPLSLECTVEGTSNPNLYWYRQAAGRGLQLLFYSVGIGQISSEVPQNLSASRPQDRQFILSSKKLLLSDSGFYLCAWTSLAPGELFFGEGSRLTVL.

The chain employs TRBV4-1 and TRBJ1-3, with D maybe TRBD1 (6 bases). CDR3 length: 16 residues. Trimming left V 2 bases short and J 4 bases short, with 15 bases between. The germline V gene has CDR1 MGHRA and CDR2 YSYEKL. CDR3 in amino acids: CASSQQQGPQGNTIYF. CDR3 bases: TGCGCCAGCAGCCAACAACAGGGTCCACAAGGAAACACCATATATTTT.

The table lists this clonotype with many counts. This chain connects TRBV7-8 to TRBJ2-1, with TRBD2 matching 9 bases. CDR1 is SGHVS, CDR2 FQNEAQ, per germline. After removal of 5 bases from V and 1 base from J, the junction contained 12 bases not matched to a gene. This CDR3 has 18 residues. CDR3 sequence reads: CASSPLTRLAASYNEQFF. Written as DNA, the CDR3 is TGTGCCAGCAGCCCACTAACCCGACTAGCGGCTTCCTACAATGAGCAGTTCTTC.

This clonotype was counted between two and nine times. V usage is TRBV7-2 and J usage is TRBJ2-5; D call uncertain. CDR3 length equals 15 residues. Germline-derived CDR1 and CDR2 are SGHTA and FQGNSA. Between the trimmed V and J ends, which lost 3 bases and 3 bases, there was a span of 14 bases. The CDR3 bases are TGTGCCAGCAGCTTCGTGGGGTCGGGCAAAGAGACCCAGTACTTC. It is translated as CASSFVGSGKETQYF.

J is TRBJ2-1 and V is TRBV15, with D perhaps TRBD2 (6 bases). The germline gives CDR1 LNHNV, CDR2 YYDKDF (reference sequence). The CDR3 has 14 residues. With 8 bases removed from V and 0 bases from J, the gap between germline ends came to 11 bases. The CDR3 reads CATEGGNSYNEQFF. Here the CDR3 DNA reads TGTGCCACCGAGGGCGGGAACTCCTACAATGAGCAGTTCTTC.

CDR3 DNA sequence: TGTGCCAGCAGCTTTAATCCGCAAGAGACCCAGTACTTC. Amino acid sequence: CASSFNPQETQYF. The chain carries TRBV11-3 and TRBJ2-5; D is unresolved. The CDR3 consists of 13 residues. Trimming shortened V by 3 bases and J by 2 bases, and 7 bases separated the two germline ends. Germline assignment: CDR1 SGHNT and CDR2 YENEEA.